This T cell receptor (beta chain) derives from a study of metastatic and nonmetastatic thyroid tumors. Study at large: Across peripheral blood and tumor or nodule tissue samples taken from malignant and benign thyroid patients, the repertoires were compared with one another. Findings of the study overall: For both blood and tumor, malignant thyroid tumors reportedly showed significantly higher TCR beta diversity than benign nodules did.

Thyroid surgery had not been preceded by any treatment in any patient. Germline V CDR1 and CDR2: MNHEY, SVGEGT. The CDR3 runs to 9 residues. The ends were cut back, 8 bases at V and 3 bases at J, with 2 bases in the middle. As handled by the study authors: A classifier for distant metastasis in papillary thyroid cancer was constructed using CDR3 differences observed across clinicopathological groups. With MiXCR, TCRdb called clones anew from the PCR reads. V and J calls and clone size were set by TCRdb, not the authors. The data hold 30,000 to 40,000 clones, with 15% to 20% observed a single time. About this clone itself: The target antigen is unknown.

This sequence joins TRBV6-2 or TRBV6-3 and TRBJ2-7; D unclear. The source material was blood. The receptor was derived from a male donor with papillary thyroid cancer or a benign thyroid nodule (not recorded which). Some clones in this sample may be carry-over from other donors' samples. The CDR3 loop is CASHYEQYF. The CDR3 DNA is TGTGCCAGCCACTACGAGCAGTACTTC.